The subject of this entry is one T cell receptor (beta chain). Its antigen is currently unknown. As to time point: after neoadjuvant nivolumab, at surgical resection. V was pared by 4 bases and J by 4 bases, with 10 bases between. The CDR3 has 13 amino acids. Germline CDR1 MGHRA, CDR2 YSYEKL. The data derive from a study of neoadjuvant anti-PD-1 for oral cavity cancer. Whole-study results and caveats: Treg/Th17 ratio rose with pretreatment blood and fell with post-treatment tumor TCRbeta clonality.

Clones were sequenced by immunoSEQ multiplex PCR, and TCRdb holds only the in-frame ones, with some missing. The table includes approximately 68,000 clones, about 90% detected once. The TCR originated in a person between 40 and 85 years old with oral cavity squamous cell carcinoma. The sequencing used PBMCs, collected after nivolumab (anti-PD-1) treatment. The chain links TRBV4-1 to TRBJ1-2; no firm D call. The CDR3 coding sequence is TGCGCCAGCAGCCTATCGGCCCGCTATGGCTACACCTTC. The encoded protein is CASSLSARYGYTF.